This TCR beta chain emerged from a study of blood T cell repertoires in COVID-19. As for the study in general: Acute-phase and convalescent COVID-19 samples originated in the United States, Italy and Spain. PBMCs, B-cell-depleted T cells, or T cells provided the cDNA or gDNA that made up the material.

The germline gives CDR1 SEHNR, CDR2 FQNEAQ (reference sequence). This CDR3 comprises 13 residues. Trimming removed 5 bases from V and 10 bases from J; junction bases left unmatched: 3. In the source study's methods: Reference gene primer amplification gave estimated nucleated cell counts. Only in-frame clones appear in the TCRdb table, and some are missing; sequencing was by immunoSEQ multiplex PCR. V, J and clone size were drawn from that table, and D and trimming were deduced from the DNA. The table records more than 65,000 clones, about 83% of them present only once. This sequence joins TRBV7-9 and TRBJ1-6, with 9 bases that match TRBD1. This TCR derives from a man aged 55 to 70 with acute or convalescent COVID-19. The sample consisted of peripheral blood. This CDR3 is CASSPGTGSPLHF. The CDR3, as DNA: TGTGCCAGCAGCCCCGGGACAGGGTCACCCCTCCACTTT.